The next 18 T cell receptor beta chains were all read from a single sample in a study of identical twins. In TCRdb, the 5' RACE reads were re-called with MiXCR into one record per CDR3 protein. Of approximately 680,000 distinct CDR3 sequences detected, 7.1% appear once; the ten largest clones hold less than 2%. Another study also made use of these data, one on yellow fever vaccine responses in identical twins.

Sequencing input: PBMCs. All receptors come from a woman aged 18-29 years in good health.

The CDR3 region is CASSSRDTLSKETQYF. The CDR3 DNA follows: TGTGCCAGCAGCTCCCGGGACACCCTGAGTAAAGAGACCCAGTACTTC. The rearrangement joins TRBV7-9 to TRBJ2-5; D is perhaps TRBD1 (6 bases). This CDR3 has 16 amino acids. Trimming cost V 4 bases and J 3 bases, with 18 bases left between them. Germline V gives CDR1 SEHNR, CDR2 FQNEAQ (reference sequence).

The V gene is TRBV29-1, the J gene TRBJ1-1; TRBD1 matches 9 bases. Germline CDR1 SQVTM, CDR2 ANQGSEA. Germline trimming cut 6 bases from V and 6 bases from J; bases unmatched to any gene: 8. This CDR3 is built from 13 residues. CDR3 region: CSVPGTGFAEAFF. In DNA, the CDR3 is TGCAGCGTCCCCGGGACAGGGTTCGCTGAAGCTTTCTTT.

The V gene is TRBV10-3, the J gene TRBJ2-5; TRBD1 aligns across 9 bases. CDR1 and CDR2 (germline): ENHRY, SYGVKD. The CDR3 loop spans 14 amino acids. The V and J ends lost 5 bases and 5 bases, in that order; junction bases with no gene match: 6. The DNA for the CDR3 is TGTGCCATCAGTAAAGGACAGGGGCTGGAGACCCAGTACTTC. Its protein is CAISKGQGLETQYF.

This clonotype was found a few times. Here the CDR3 DNA reads TGTGCCAGCAGTGAAGTAGACAGGGCCACTGAAGCTTTCTTT. As protein: CASSEVDRATEAFF. The chain combines TRBV25-1 with TRBJ1-1; 7 bases map to TRBD1. The CDR3 has 14 amino acids. From germline, CDR1 is MGHDK and CDR2 SYGVNS. V dropped 2 bases and J dropped 4; count of bases not matched to a gene: 4.

This chain connects TRBV19 to TRBJ2-3, with D possibly TRBD1 on 6 matching bases. CDR1 is LNHDA and CDR2 is SQIVND in the germline V gene (reference sequence). The CDR3 consists of 15 residues. The V gene lost 6 bases and the J gene lost 2 bases, with 15 bases spanning the gap. The CDR3: CASSQQGWVTDTQYF. The DNA for the CDR3 is TGTGCCAGTAGCCAACAGGGATGGGTCACAGATACGCAGTATTTT. Using reference TRBV19 and TRBJ2-3 for the parts outside the CDR3, the full variable domain is DGGITQSPKYLFRKEGQNVTLSCEQNLNHDAMYWYRQDPGQGLRLIYYSQIVNDFQKGDIAEGYSVSREKKESFPLTVTSAQKNPTAFYLCASSQQGWVTDTQYFGPGTRLTVL.

This clonotype was found a few times. The rearrangement joins TRBV24-1 to TRBJ2-1; 9 bases are shared with TRBD2. Trimming cost V 0 bases and J 4 bases; bases outside gene matches: 6. The CDR3 covers 17 residues. Germline CDR1 reads KGHDR; CDR2 reads SFDVKD. The CDR3 reads CATSDLPAGGGYNEQFF. DNA of the CDR3: TGTGCCACCAGTGATTTGCCAGCGGGAGGCGGTTACAATGAGCAGTTCTTC.

This clonotype showed up just a few times. This rearrangement joins TRBV3-1 to TRBJ2-1, with 11 bases identical to TRBD2. The V and J ends lost 4 bases and 5 bases, in that order; junction bases with no gene match: 4. The germline CDR1 and CDR2 sequences are LGHDT and YNNKEL (reference sequence). The CDR3 covers 15 residues. This chain's CDR3 is CASSRGTSGNNEQFF. CDR3 nucleotide sequence: TGTGCCAGCAGCCGAGGGACTAGCGGAAACAATGAGCAGTTCTTC.

The chain carries TRBV25-1 and TRBJ2-6, with D unresolved. CDR3 size: 14 residues. The germline gives CDR1 MGHDK, CDR2 SYGVNS. Trimming took off 5 bases at V and 2 bases at J, with 7 bases between the two ends. DNA for the CDR3: TGTGCCAGCAGTTTCTGGGCTGGGGCCAACGTCCTGACTTTC. As protein: CASSFWAGANVLTF.

This clonotype has only a few counts. The genes are TRBV6-5 and TRBJ1-3, with D unresolved. Germline CDR1 reads MNHEY; CDR2 reads SVGAGI. Trimming pared 2 bases from V and 2 bases from J, leaving 13 bases between. The CDR3 is made up of 16 amino acids. CDR3 nucleotides: TGTGCCAGCAGTTACGGCTTGGTGCAGGCTGGAAACACCATATATTTT. This encodes CASSYGLVQAGNTIYF.

This clonotype was picked up many times. One junction end does not reproduce the germline sequence, and a read error may be involved. The chain recombines TRBV12-3 or TRBV12-4 with TRBJ2-1, with 8 bases matching TRBD2. The CDR3 is 14 residues long. CDR3 nucleotide sequence: TGTGCCAGCAGGTTAGCGGGATCCTACAATGAGCAGTTCTTC. Translated: CASRLAGSYNEQFF.

The chain recombines TRBV20-1 with TRBJ2-6, with D perhaps being TRBD1 or TRBD2 (5 bases each). CDR1 and CDR2 (germline): DFQATT, SNEGSKA (reference sequence). Trimming cost V 2 bases and J 0 bases, with 14 bases left between them. The CDR3 length is 17 residues. The chain's CDR3 is CSARIRDPTSGANVLTF. The CDR3 coding sequence is TGCAGTGCTAGAATCAGGGACCCTACCTCTGGGGCCAACGTCCTGACTTTC.

The V gene is TRBV6-1, the J gene TRBJ1-1, with a possible D match to TRBD1 (6 bases). Per the germline V gene, CDR1 is MNHNS and CDR2 is SASEGT. V was cut by 8 bases and J by 1 base, with 26 bases left in between. CDR3 length: 18 amino acids. The CDR3 DNA sequence: TGTGCCAGCTCGAGGGGGTACCGAATTTCACGAAAGAACACTGAAGCTTTCTTT. Protein: CASSRGYRISRKNTEAFF.

This clonotype has a count of ten or more. The chain links TRBV12-3 or TRBV12-4 to TRBJ2-7; D perhaps matches TRBD2 (5 bases). CDR3 length equals 13 residues. V lost 7 bases and J lost 5, with 15 bases in between. The CDR3 loop reads CASTDRARDEQYF. The CDR3 nucleotides are TGTGCCAGCACCGACCGGGCGCGGGACGAGCAGTACTTC.

This clonotype has a handful of counts. The chain has TRBV12-3 or TRBV12-4 and TRBJ1-1; D gene ambiguous. V dropped 5 bases and J dropped 0 bases, with 10 bases sitting between them. The CDR3 consists of 14 residues. The CDR3 DNA sequence: TGTGCCAGCAGTCCCCCAATCTTGAACACTGAAGCTTTCTTT. Amino acid sequence: CASSPPILNTEAFF.

A note on this clonotype: Mismatch with germline at one junction end may stem from a read error. The chain combines TRBV20-1 with TRBJ2-2; 12 nucleotides line up with TRBD2. Germline CDR1 reads DFQATT; CDR2 reads SNEGSKA (reference sequence). This CDR3 is built from 17 residues. The CDR3 bases are TGCTGTGCTCTCCTAGCGGGGGGGCGGGCAGTAGACGGGGAGCTGTTTTTT. It is translated as CCALLAGGRAVDGELFF.

This clonotype has at least ten counts. The chain combines TRBV5-1 with TRBJ2-2, with D possibly called TRBD1 or TRBD2 (5 bases each). Germline V lookup: CDR1 SGHRS, CDR2 YFSETQ. This CDR3 has 14 amino acids. Trimming cost V 9 bases and J 4 bases, with 16 bases left between them. The DNA for the CDR3 is TGCGCCACTTACCGGGACCCAAGCACCGGGGAGCTGTTTTTT. It codes for CATYRDPSTGELFF. The whole variable domain, remainder taken from reference TRBV5-1 and TRBJ2-2, is KAGVTQTPRYLIKTRGQQVTLSCSPISGHRSVSWYQQTPGQGLQFLFEYFSETQRNKGNFPGRFSGRQFSNSRSEMNVSTLELGDSALYLCATYRDPSTGELFFGEGSRLTVL.

The chain recombines TRBV5-1 with TRBJ1-4, with D unclear. Deletions cut 0 bases from V and 4 bases from J, with 10 bases between. This CDR3 has 15 residues. From germline, CDR1 is SGHRS and CDR2 YFSETQ. The CDR3 DNA sequence: TGCGCCAGCAGCTTGGGGCGGGCTGATAATGAAAAACTGTTTTTT. This sequence encodes CASSLGRADNEKLFF.

This clonotype was observed at least ten times. This chain joins TRBV6-1 and TRBJ1-3; D gene unclear. The germline V gene has CDR1 MNHNS and CDR2 SASEGT. The CDR3 sequence is 13 residues long. Deletions cut 7 bases from V and 0 bases from J, with 7 bases between. The CDR3 DNA follows: TGTGCCAGCATTGAGGCCTCTGGAAACACCATATATTTT. It specifies CASIEASGNTIYF.